The T cell receptor (beta chain) under discussion was sequenced for a study of blood T cell repertoires in COVID-19. For the study at large: COVID-19 samples, acute and convalescent, were from the United States, Italy and Spain.

The CDR3 sequence is 15 residues long. V shed 5 bases and J shed 0 bases, with 11 bases lying between them. The germline V gene has CDR1 MNHEY and CDR2 SVGAGI. The authors' processing: It was from reference gene primer amplification that nucleated cell counts were estimated. Assay used: immunoSEQ multiplex PCR; TCRdb lists only in-frame clones, some missing. V, J and clone size were drawn from that table, and D and trimming were deduced from the DNA. Found here are about 210,000 clones, approximately 80% of them singletons; the top ten hold approximately 9.2%. Participants reported their clinical history, and cohort assignment relied on those reports. Recovered Cohort 3 donors showed two negative PCRs, clearance, or symptom resolution.

This chain links TRBV6-5 with TRBJ2-1, with a weak D call TRBD2 (6 bases). The source of this sequence is a man aged 40-49 years who had recovered from COVID-19. Sequenced input: PBMCs or T cells enriched from blood (not recorded which). The CDR3 spells CASSKEGFSYNEQFF. CDR3 DNA sequence: TGTGCCAGCAGTAAGGAGGGGTTCTCCTACAATGAGCAGTTCTTC.